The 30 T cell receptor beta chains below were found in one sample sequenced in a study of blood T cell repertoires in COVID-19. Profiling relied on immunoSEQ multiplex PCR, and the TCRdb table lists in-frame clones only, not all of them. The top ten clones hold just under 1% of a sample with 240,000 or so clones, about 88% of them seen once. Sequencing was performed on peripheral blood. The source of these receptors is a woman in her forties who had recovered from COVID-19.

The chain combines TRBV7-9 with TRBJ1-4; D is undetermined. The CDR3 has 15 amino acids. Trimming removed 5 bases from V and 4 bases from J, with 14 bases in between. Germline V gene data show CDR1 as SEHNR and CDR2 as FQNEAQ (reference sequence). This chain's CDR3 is CASSPGQARNEKLFF. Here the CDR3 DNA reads TGTGCCAGCAGCCCTGGGCAGGCCCGTAATGAAAAACTGTTTTTT.

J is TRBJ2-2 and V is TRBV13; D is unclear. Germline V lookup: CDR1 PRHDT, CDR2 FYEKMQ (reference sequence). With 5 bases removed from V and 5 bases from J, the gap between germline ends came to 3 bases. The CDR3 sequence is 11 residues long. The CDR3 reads CASSRTGELFF. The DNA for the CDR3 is TGTGCCAGCAGCCGGACCGGGGAGCTGTTTTTT.

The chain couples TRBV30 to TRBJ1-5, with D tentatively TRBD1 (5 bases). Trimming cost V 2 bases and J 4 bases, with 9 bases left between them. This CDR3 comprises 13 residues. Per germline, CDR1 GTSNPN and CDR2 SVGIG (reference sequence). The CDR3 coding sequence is TGTGCCTGGAGTTCGGGGGGGAATCAGCCCCAGCATTTT. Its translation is CAWSSGGNQPQHF.

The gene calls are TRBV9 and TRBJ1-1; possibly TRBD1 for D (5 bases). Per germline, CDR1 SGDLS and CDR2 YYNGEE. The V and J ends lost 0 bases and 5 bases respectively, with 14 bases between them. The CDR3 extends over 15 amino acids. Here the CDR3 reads CASSVGGAVGTEAFF. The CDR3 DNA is TGTGCCAGCAGCGTAGGTGGGGCGGTGGGGACTGAAGCTTTCTTT.

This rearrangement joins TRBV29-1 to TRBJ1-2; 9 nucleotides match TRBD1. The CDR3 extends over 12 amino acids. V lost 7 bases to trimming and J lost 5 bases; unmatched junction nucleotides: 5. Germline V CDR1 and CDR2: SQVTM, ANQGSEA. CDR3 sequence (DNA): TGCAGCGCCGGGACAGGGTCATATGGCTACACCTTC. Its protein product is CSAGTGSYGYTF.

The CDR3 protein is CATTGRMNTEAFF. DNA of the CDR3: TGTGCCACCACTGGCCGTATGAACACTGAAGCTTTCTTT. V is TRBV15 and J is TRBJ1-1; no clear D gene. CDR3 length equals 13 residues. The germline CDR1 and CDR2 sequences are LNHNV and YYDKDF (reference sequence). V shed 7 bases and J shed 0 bases, with 9 bases lying between them.

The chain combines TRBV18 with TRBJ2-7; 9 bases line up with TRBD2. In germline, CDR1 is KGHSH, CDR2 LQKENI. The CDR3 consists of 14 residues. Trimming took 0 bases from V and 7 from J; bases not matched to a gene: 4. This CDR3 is CASSPPVLAGEQYF. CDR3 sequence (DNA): TGTGCCAGCTCACCACCGGTGCTAGCGGGGGAGCAGTACTTC.

The DNA of the CDR3 is TGCAGCGGACAGACAGGGTTAGGCACTGAAGCTTTCTTT. It translates to CSGQTGLGTEAFF. The chain joins TRBV29-1 to TRBJ1-1; 7 bases map to TRBD1. The CDR3 length is 13 residues. The trim removed 7 bases at V and 4 bases at J, leaving 9 bases unmatched. In germline, CDR1 is SQVTM, CDR2 ANQGSEA. Using reference TRBV29-1 and TRBJ1-1 for the parts outside the CDR3, the full variable domain is SAVISQKPSRDICQRGTSLTIQCQVDSQVTMMFWYRQQPGQSLTLIATANQGSEATYESGFVIDKFPISRPNLTFSTLTVSNMSPEDSSIYLCSGQTGLGTEAFFGQGTRLTVV.

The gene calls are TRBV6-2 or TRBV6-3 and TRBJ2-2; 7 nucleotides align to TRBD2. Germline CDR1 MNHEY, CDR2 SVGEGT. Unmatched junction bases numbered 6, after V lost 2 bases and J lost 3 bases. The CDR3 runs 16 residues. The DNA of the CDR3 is TGTGCCAGCAGTTACCACCTAGCGGAGTACACCGGGGAGCTGTTTTTT. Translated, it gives CASSYHLAEYTGELFF.

CDR3 bases: TGCGCCAGCAGCACGGGACTAGCGGGGGCCCAAGAGACCCAGTACTTC. Its translation is CASSTGLAGAQETQYF. This chain uses TRBV5-1 with TRBJ2-5; 14 nucleotides line up with TRBD2. J was trimmed by 1 base and V by 4 bases; bases with no gene match: 3. CDR3 length: 16 residues. The germline gives CDR1 SGHRS, CDR2 YFSETQ.

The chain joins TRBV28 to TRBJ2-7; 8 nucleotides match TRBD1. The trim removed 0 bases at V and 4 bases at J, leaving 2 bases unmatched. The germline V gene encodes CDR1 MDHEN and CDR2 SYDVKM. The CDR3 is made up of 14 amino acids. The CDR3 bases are TGTGCCAGCAGTTTATGGCGACAGGGGTACGAGCAGTACTTC. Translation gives CASSLWRQGYEQYF.

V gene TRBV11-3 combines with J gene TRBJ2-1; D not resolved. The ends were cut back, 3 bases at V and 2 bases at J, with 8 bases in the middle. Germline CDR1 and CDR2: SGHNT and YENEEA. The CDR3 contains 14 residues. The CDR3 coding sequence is TGTGCCAGCAGCTTCGCGGAACCCTACAATGAGCAGTTCTTC. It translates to CASSFAEPYNEQFF.

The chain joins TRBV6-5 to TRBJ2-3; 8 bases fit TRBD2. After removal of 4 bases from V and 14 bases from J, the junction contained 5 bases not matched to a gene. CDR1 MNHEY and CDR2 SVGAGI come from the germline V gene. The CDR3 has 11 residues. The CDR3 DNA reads TGTGCCAGCAGTTCCCAGCGGGAGTGGTATTTT. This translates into CASSSQREWYF.

The CDR3 spells CASSWRGLAATYEQYF. CDR3 DNA: TGTGCCAGCAGCTGGCGCGGGCTAGCGGCGACCTACGAGCAGTACTTC. V is TRBV7-2 and J is TRBJ2-7, with 7 bases fitting TRBD2. Looked up from germline, CDR1 is SGHTA and CDR2 is FQGNSA. Germline trimming cut 4 bases from V and 2 bases from J; bases unmatched to any gene: 11. The CDR3 covers 16 residues.

The CDR3 here is CARNPLGYEQYF. For the CDR3, the DNA is TGTGCCAGAAACCCCCTAGGCTACGAGCAGTACTTC. The rearrangement links TRBV5-3 to TRBJ2-7; D is undetermined. TRBV5-3 is reported as an ORF; its role is uncertain. Trimming removed 6 bases from V and 3 bases from J, with 10 bases in between. This CDR3 contains 12 residues.

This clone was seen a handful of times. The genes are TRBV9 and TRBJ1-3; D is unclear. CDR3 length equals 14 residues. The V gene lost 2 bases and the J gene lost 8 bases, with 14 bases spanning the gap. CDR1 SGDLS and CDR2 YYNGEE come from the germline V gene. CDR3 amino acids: CASSVEAPGDTIYF. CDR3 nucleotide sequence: TGTGCCAGCAGCGTCGAGGCCCCCGGGGACACCATATATTTT.

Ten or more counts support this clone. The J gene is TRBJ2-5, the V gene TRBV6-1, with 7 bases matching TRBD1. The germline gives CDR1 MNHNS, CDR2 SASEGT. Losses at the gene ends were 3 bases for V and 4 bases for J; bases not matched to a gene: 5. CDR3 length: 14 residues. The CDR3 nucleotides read TGTGCCAGCAGTGAGACAGGGTCCCCAGAGACCCAGTACTTC. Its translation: CASSETGSPETQYF.

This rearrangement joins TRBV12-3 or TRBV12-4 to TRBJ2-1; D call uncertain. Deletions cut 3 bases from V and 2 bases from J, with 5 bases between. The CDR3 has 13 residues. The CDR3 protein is CASSFVAYNEQFF. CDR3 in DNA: TGTGCCAGCAGTTTCGTAGCCTACAATGAGCAGTTCTTC.

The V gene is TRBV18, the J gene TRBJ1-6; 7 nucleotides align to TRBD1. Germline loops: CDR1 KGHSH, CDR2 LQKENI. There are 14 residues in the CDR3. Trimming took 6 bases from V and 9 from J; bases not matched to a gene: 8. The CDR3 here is CASSPDRAFSPLHF. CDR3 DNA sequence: TGTGCCAGCTCGCCCGACAGGGCGTTTTCACCCCTCCACTTT.

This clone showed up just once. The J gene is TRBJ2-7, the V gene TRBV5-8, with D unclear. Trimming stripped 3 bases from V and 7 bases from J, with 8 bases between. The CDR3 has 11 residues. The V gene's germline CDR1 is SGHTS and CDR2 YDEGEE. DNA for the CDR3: TGTGCCAGCAGCTCCAGGCGAGAGCAGTACTTC. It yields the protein CASSSRREQYF.

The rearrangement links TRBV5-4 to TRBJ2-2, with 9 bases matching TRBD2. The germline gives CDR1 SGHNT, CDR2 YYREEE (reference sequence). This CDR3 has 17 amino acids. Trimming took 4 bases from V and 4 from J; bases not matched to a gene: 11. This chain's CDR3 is CASSPVGGRAGTGELFF. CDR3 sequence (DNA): TGTGCCAGCAGCCCCGTCGGCGGGAGGGCCGGCACCGGGGAGCTGTTTTTT.

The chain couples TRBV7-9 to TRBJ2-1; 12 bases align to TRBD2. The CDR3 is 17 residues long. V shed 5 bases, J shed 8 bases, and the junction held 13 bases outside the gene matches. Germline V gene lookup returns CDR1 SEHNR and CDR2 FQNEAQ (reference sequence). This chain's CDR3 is CASSPLSSSGRVHEQFF. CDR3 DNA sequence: TGTGCCAGCAGCCCCCTTAGCTCTAGCGGGAGGGTTCATGAGCAGTTCTTC. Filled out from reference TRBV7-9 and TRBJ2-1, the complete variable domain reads DTGVSQNPRHKITKRGQNVTFRCDPISEHNRLYWYRQTLGQGPEFLTYFQNEAQLEKSRLLSDRFSAERPKGSFSTLEIQRTEQGDSAMYLCASSPLSSSGRVHEQFFGPGTRLTVL.

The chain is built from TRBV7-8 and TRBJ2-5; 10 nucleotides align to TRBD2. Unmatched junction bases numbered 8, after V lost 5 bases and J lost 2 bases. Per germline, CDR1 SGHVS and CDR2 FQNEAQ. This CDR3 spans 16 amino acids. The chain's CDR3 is CASSRPPLAGQETQYF. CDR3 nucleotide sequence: TGTGCCAGCAGCCGGCCCCCACTAGCGGGGCAAGAGACCCAGTACTTC.

CDR3 in amino acids: CASLGAGDQPQHF. In nucleotides, the CDR3 is TGTGCCAGCCTCGGGGCGGGGGATCAGCCCCAGCATTTT. The chain has TRBV2 and TRBJ1-5, with a possible D match to TRBD1 (5 bases). Germline values: CDR1 SNHLY, CDR2 FYNNEI. The CDR3 is made up of 13 amino acids. Trimming took off 8 bases at V and 5 bases at J, with 13 bases between the two ends.

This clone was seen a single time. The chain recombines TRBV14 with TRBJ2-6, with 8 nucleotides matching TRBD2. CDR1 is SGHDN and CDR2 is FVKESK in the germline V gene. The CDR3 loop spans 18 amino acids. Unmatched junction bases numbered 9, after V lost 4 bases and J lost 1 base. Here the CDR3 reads CASSLPTGRGSGANVLTF. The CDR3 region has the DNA TGTGCCAGCAGCCTTCCGACCGGGAGGGGGTCTGGGGCCAACGTCCTGACTTTC.

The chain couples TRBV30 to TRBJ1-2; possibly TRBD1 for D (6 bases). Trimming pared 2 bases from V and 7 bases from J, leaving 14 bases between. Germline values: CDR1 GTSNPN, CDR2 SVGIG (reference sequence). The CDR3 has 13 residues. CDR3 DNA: TGTGCCTGGAGTTCGCAGGGGACGGGTGGCTACACCTTC. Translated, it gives CAWSSQGTGGYTF.

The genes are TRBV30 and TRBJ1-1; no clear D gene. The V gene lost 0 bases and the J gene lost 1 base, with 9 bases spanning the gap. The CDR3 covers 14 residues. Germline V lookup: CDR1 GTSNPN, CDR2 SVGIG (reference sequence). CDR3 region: CAWSVGGPNTEAFF. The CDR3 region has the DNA TGTGCCTGGAGTGTAGGAGGGCCGAACACTGAAGCTTTCTTT.

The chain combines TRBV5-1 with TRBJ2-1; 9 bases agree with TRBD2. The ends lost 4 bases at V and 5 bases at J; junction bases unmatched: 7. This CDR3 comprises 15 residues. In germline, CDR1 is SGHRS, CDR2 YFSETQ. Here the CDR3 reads CASSAGLAGDNEQFF. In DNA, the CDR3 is TGCGCCAGCAGCGCGGGACTAGCTGGCGACAATGAGCAGTTCTTC.

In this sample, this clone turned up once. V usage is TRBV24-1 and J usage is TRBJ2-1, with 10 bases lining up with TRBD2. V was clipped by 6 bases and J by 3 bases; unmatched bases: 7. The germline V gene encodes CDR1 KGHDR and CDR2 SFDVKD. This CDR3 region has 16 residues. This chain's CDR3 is CATSTPGTSDYNEQFF. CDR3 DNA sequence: TGTGCCACCAGTACCCCCGGGACTAGCGACTACAATGAGCAGTTCTTC.

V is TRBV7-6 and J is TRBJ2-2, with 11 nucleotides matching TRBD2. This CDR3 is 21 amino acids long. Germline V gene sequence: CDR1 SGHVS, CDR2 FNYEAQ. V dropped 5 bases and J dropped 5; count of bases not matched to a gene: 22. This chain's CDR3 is CASSGRTVLAGGPSRTGELFF. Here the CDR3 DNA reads TGTGCCAGCAGCGGCCGGACAGTTTTAGCGGGAGGGCCCTCGAGGACCGGGGAGCTGTTTTTT.